This passage covers 17 T cell receptor beta chains from one sample sequenced in a study of CD8 T cells in Susac syndrome (dated by TCRdb to the late 2010s). Libraries were prepared through the immunoSEQ multiplex PCR assay. RNA was extracted with the RNeasy kit and about 0.5 to 1 ug was reverse transcribed using random hexamers. TCRdb handled the public reads itself, with Q25 trimming in fastp and clone calling in MiXCR, and kept productive beta chains. Records with the same CDR3 protein are collapsed into one entry carrying the most frequent genes and DNA. The sample table holds fewer than 350,000 distinct CDR3 sequences, of which 92% were seen once. The ten largest clones take up less than 0.08% of the sample. Sequencing was done on a sample of CD4+ T cells from PBMCs. The receptors were gathered from a human donor with multiple sclerosis.

The rearrangement joins TRBV19 to TRBJ1-6; no clear D. The CDR3 runs to 10 residues. Trimming shortened V by 10 bases and J by 11 bases, and 9 bases separated the two germline ends. Looked up from germline, CDR1 is LNHDA and CDR2 is SQIVND (reference sequence). In DNA, the CDR3 is TGTGCCACTGGACGGCCACCCCTCCACTTT. Translating it yields CATGRPPLHF.

The chain has TRBV13 and TRBJ2-1; D is unresolved. The ends were cut back, 0 bases at V and 0 bases at J, with 3 bases in the middle. This CDR3 has 14 amino acids. The germline CDR1 and CDR2 sequences are PRHDT and FYEKMQ (reference sequence). CDR3 sequence reads: CASSLGISYNEQFF. The CDR3 DNA reads TGTGCCAGCAGCTTAGGTATCTCCTACAATGAGCAGTTCTTC. Drawing the rest from reference TRBV13 and TRBJ2-1, the complete variable domain is AAGVIQSPRHLIKEKRETATLKCYPIPRHDTVYWYQQGPGQDPQFLISFYEKMQSDKGSIPDRFSAQQFSDYHSELNMSSLELGDSALYFCASSLGISYNEQFFGPGTRLTVL.

The J gene is TRBJ2-1, the V gene TRBV20-1, with 9 bases lining up with TRBD2. J lost 5 bases, V lost 6 bases, and 11 bases had no gene match. The germline V gene has CDR1 DFQATT and CDR2 SNEGSKA (reference sequence). CDR3 length: 15 residues. CDR3 residues: CSAPLTGLANNEQFF. The CDR3 coding sequence is TGCAGTGCACCCCTTACGGGACTAGCCAACAATGAGCAGTTCTTC.

The gene calls are TRBV20-1 and TRBJ1-5; D uncertain. V lost 5 bases and J 0 bases, leaving 8 bases between the germline ends. Germline CDR1 and CDR2: DFQATT and SNEGSKA (reference sequence). This CDR3 comprises 13 residues. This chain's CDR3 is CSAWRDSNQPQHF. CDR3 bases: TGCAGTGCTTGGAGGGATAGCAATCAGCCCCAGCATTTT.

This chain uses TRBV30 with TRBJ1-1; D remains unclear. Germline loops: CDR1 GTSNPN, CDR2 SVGIG (reference sequence). The CDR3 spans 14 residues. V was trimmed by 3 bases and J by 1 base, leaving 12 bases between them. The CDR3 reads CAWRTGPQNTEAFF. The DNA for the CDR3 is TGTGCCTGGAGGACTGGACCGCAGAACACTGAAGCTTTCTTT.

The chain recombines TRBV19 with TRBJ2-4; 11 bases map to TRBD2. The germline gives CDR1 LNHDA, CDR2 SQIVND (reference sequence). The CDR3 sequence is 19 residues long. V shed 5 bases, J shed 0 bases, and the junction held 12 bases outside the gene matches. CDR3 sequence: CASSPSRRTSGGAKNIQYF. The CDR3 region has the DNA TGTGCCAGTAGTCCCTCCAGGAGAACTAGCGGGGGAGCCAAAAACATTCAGTACTTC. Drawing the rest from reference TRBV19 and TRBJ2-4, the complete variable domain is DGGITQSPKYLFRKEGQNVTLSCEQNLNHDAMYWYRQDPGQGLRLIYYSQIVNDFQKGDIAEGYSVSREKKESFPLTVTSAQKNPTAFYLCASSPSRRTSGGAKNIQYFGAGTRLSVL.

This chain uses TRBV19 with TRBJ2-7, with 9 nucleotides matching TRBD1. Per the germline V gene, CDR1 is LNHDA and CDR2 is SQIVND (reference sequence). Unmatched junction bases numbered 6, after V lost 3 bases and J lost 3 bases. The CDR3 loop spans 15 amino acids. The DNA of the CDR3 is TGTGCCAGTAGTATCAGCGGGACAGGGAGCTACGAGCAGTACTTC. Translating gives CASSISGTGSYEQYF.

The CDR3 is CASTKQKGTREQYF. Written as DNA, the CDR3 is TGTGCCAGCACCAAACAGAAGGGGACTAGGGAGCAGTACTTC. V and J are TRBV28 and TRBJ2-7, with TRBD2 matching 8 bases. V was pared by 7 bases and J by 7 bases, with 12 bases of the junction left unmatched. Germline CDR1 and CDR2: MDHEN and SYDVKM. The CDR3 length is 14 residues.

The chain couples TRBV20-1 to TRBJ2-5, with no clear D. The CDR3 spans 12 residues. Between the trimmed V and J ends, which lost 5 bases and 2 bases, there was a span of 9 bases. From germline, CDR1 is DFQATT and CDR2 SNEGSKA (reference sequence). The CDR3 loop is CSAPGRQETQYF. As DNA, the CDR3 is TGCAGTGCTCCCGGCAGGCAAGAGACCCAGTACTTC.

The chain employs TRBV30 and TRBJ1-4, with TRBD1 matching over 7 bases. CDR1 and CDR2 from the germline V gene are GTSNPN and SVGIG (reference sequence). With V trimmed by 3 bases and J by 3 bases, 4 bases remained unmatched. This CDR3 spans 14 amino acids. CDR3 loop: CAWSLTGANEKLFF. The CDR3 DNA is TGTGCCTGGAGCCTTACAGGGGCTAATGAAAAACTGTTTTTT.

The chain joins TRBV30 to TRBJ1-5; D is perhaps TRBD1 (5 bases). The CDR3 contains 13 residues. Germline CDR1 reads GTSNPN; CDR2 reads SVGIG (reference sequence). V lost 3 bases and J lost 5, with 11 bases in between. The CDR3 DNA reads as TGTGCCTGGAGCCGGGGGAAGGATCAGCCCCAGCATTTT. Encoded protein: CAWSRGKDQPQHF.

In nucleotides, the CDR3 is TGTGCCAGCAGCGTAGGCAGGCCGCAGGGAAACACCATATATTTT. Translation: CASSVGRPQGNTIYF. This chain links TRBV9 with TRBJ1-3; D gene uncertain. V was pared by 0 bases and J by 4 bases, with 11 bases between. Germline V gives CDR1 SGDLS, CDR2 YYNGEE. The CDR3 is 15 amino acids.

This clonotype was picked up one time. The genes are TRBV7-4 and TRBJ1-5, with D hard to call. Germline CDR1 and CDR2: SGHVT and SQSDAQ. The V end was cut by 0 bases, the J end by 5 bases, with 8 bases between. This CDR3 comprises 14 residues. CDR3 nucleotides: TGTGCCAGCAGCTTAGCCTGGATACATCAGCCCCAGCATTTT. Encoded protein: CASSLAWIHQPQHF.

The genes are TRBV19 and TRBJ2-2, with 10 bases lining up with TRBD1. In germline, CDR1 is LNHDA, CDR2 SQIVND (reference sequence). Trimming took 5 bases from V and 1 from J; bases not matched to a gene: 4. The length of the CDR3 is 16 residues. The CDR3 loop reads CASSLGDRGNTGELFF. DNA for the CDR3: TGTGCCAGTAGTCTCGGGGACAGGGGGAACACCGGGGAGCTGTTTTTT.

This chain joins TRBV20-1 and TRBJ2-7; maybe TRBD1 (6 bases). Germline assignment: CDR1 DFQATT and CDR2 SNEGSKA (reference sequence). V lost 4 bases to trimming and J lost 2 bases, with 15 bases between them. The CDR3 runs to 14 residues. CDR3 loop: CSAISLGQTYEQYF. CDR3 in DNA: TGCAGTGCTATATCTTTGGGACAAACCTACGAGCAGTACTTC.

The V and J genes are TRBV12-3 or TRBV12-4 and TRBJ1-5, with D hard to call. This CDR3 region has 13 residues. The germline V and J ends were trimmed by 5 bases and 7 bases, with 12 bases remaining between them. The CDR3 spells CASSPRPGQPQHF. The CDR3 DNA reads TGTGCCAGCAGTCCTAGACCGGGGCAGCCCCAGCATTTT.

The rearrangement links TRBV7-9 to TRBJ2-7, with a possible D match to TRBD1 (6 bases). CDR1 and CDR2 from the germline V gene are SEHNR and FQNEAQ (reference sequence). The V and J ends lost 4 bases and 6 bases respectively, with 13 bases between them. The CDR3 sequence is 13 residues long. CDR3 nucleotide sequence: TGTGCCAGCAGCTCGGACAGTTTTTCCGAGCAGTACTTC. Encoded protein: CASSSDSFSEQYF.